This record looks at one T cell receptor (beta chain) sequence and its context. The antigen it binds to is not known. No much larger clone is present one base from it, and per-base qualities are unavailable. The sample comes from a study of blood T cell repertoires in COVID-19 (dated by TCRdb to 2020 to 2021). In terms of the full investigation: Collaborator samples came from the United States, Italy and Spain and covered acute and convalescent phases of COVID-19. The prospective study material was composed of cDNA or gDNA derived from T cells, B-cell-depleted T cells, or PBMCs. The dataset comprised deeply sampled blood TCRbeta repertoires from subjects exposed to, actively infected with, or recovered from COVID-19. Samples came from the ongoing ImmuneRACE study (first 160 participants) plus 1,254 subjects from 6 global collaborators. The sample metadata nearly always contained a de-identified subject ID, COVID-19 status, age in years and sex. The repertoires were released in a freely available public database intended as a resource for research on the immune response to SARS-CoV-2. Where available, HLA class I and class II types were taken from metadata supplied by the sample provider and were not determined by assay-based typing. Here is what the overall study found, with its caveats: How much clinical and demographic metadata was included differed by source and by participant, and the metadata was provided uncurated.

One collaborating source in Seattle enrolled patients during active infection and followed them longitudinally through the course of disease. Collaborating institutions collected whole blood in K2EDTA tubes following their own protocols. For TCRbeta analysis, collaborators shipped samples in one of three forms: frozen whole blood, isolated PBMCs, or DNA extracted from either of those sample types. TCRbeta CDR3 regions were amplified from genomic DNA using the immunoSEQ Assay, a bias-controlled multiplex PCR. The paper's data handling went like this. Nucleated cell counts per sample were estimated from amplification of reference gene primers within the assay. To quantify the absolute abundance of each unique TCRbeta CDR3 rearrangement, sequence reads were collapsed and filtered. For each sample, productive Simpson clonality was calculated by taking the square root of Simpson's diversity index across productive rearrangements. In its TCRdb copy, this immuneACCESS table keeps in-frame sequences only and misses some clones. Where compared with another copy, unresolved V genes explain less than half of these, and the others have no known cause. The V and J calls and clone size were taken over from that table, and D and trimming were inferred from the DNA. This sample lists under 200,000 clones; 80% to 90% were detected once. The biggest ten clones account for approximately 10% of the sample.

Reading the germline V gene gives CDR1 SGHRS and CDR2 YFSETQ. The CDR3 spans 15 residues, from the cysteine through the phenylalanine. Kept here is only the CDR3 DNA, which spans 45 bases and is read in frame from base 1. Germline trimming: 4 bases from V, 5 bases from J; junction bases outside gene matches: 8. The clonotype was recovered from a woman in her seventies with COVID-19, enrolled during active disease. The sample taken for sequencing was peripheral blood. The sequence links TRBV5-1 to TRBJ2-2; 7 bases in between match TRBD2. This receptor carries the CDR3 CASSRLAPTTGELFF. The sequenced DNA: TGCGCCAGCAGCAGACTAGCTCCGACAACCGGGGAGCTGTTTTTT.